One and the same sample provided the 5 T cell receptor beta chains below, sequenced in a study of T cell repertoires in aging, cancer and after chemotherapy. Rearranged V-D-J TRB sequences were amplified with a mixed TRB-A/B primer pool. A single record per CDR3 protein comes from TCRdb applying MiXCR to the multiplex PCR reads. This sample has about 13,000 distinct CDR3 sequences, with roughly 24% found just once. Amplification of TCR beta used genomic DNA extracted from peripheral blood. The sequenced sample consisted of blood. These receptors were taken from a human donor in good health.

The chain's CDR3 is CASSPGTGDSPLHF. CDR3 nucleotides: TGTGCCAGCTCACCCGGAACAGGGGATTCACCCCTCCACTTT. The rearrangement joins TRBV18 to TRBJ1-6; the match to TRBD1 covers 7 bases. This CDR3 region has 14 residues. V dropped 3 bases and J dropped 8; count of bases not matched to a gene: 4. CDR1 and CDR2 (germline): KGHSH, LQKENI. The whole variable domain, filled in from reference TRBV18 and TRBJ1-6, reads NAGVMQNPRHLVRRRGQEARLRCSPMKGHSHVYWYRQLPEEGLKFMVYLQKENIIDESGMPKERFSAEFPKEGPSILRIQQVVRGDSAAYFCASSPGTGDSPLHFGNGTRLTVT.

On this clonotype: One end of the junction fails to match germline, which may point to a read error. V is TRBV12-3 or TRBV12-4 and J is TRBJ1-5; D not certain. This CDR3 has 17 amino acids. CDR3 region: CAISLEAGAYSNQPQHF. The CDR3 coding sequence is TGTGCCATCAGTTTAGAGGCCGGCGCTTATAGCAATCAGCCCCAGCATTTT.

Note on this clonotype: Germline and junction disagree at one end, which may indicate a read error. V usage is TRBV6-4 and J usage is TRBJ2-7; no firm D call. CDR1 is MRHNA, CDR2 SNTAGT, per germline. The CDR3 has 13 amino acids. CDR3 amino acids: CAISGGRKYEQYF. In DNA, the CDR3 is TGTGCCATCAGTGGTGGACGAAAATACGAGCAGTACTTC.

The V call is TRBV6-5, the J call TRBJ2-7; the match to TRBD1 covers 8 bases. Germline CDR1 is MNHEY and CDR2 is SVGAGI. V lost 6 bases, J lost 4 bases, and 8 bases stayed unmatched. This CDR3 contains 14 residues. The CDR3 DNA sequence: TGTGCCAGCAGACTCGACAGGGGCTTATACGAGCAGTACTTC. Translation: CASRLDRGLYEQYF.

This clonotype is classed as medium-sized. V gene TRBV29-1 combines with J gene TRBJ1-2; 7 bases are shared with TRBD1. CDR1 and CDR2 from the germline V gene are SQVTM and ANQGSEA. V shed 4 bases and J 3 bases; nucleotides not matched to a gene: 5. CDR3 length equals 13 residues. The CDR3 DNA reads TGCAGCGTTGGAGGAGGACAGGACTATGGCTACACCTTC. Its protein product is CSVGGGQDYGYTF.